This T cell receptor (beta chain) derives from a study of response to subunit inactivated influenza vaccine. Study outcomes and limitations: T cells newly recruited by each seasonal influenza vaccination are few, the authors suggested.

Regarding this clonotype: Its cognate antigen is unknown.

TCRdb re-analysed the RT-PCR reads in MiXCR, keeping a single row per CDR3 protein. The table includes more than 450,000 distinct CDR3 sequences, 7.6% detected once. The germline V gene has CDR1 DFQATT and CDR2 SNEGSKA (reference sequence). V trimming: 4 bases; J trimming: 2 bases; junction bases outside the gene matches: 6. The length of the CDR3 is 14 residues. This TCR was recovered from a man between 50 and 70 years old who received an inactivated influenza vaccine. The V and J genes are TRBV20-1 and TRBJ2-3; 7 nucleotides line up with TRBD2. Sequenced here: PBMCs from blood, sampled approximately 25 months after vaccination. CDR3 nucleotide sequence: TGCAGTGCTATTGGGAGGGAACCCACAGATACGCAGTATTTT. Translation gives CSAIGREPTDTQYF.